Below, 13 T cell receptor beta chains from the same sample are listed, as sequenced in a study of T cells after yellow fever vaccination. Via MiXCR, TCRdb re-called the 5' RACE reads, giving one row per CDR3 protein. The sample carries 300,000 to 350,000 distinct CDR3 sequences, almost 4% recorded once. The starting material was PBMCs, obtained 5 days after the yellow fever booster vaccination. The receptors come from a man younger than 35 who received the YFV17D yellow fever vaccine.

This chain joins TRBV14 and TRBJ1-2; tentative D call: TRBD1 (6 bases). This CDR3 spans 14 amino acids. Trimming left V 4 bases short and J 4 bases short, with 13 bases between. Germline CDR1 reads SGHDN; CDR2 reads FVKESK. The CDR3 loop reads CASSRPDSRYGYTF. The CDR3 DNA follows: TGTGCCAGCAGCCGCCCGGACAGTCGCTATGGCTACACCTTC.

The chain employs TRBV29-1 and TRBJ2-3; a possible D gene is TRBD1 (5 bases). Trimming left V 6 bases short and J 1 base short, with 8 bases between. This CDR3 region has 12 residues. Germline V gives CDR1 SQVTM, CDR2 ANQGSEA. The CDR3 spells CSVTRGTDTQYF. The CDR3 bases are TGCAGCGTCACCAGGGGCACAGATACGCAGTATTTT.

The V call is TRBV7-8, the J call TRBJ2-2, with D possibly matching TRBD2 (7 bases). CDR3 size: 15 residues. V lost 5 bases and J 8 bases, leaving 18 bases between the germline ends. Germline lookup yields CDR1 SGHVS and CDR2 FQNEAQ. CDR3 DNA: TGTGCCAGCAGCCCCAATGTCGGGGGGCTGGGGGAGCTGTTTTTT. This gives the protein CASSPNVGGLGELFF.

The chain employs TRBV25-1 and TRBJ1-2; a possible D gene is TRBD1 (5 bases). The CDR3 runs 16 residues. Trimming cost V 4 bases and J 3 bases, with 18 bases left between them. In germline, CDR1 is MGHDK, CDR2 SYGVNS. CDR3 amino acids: CASSGLIGRGDYGYTF. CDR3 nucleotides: TGTGCCAGCAGTGGGCTGATAGGGAGAGGGGACTATGGCTACACCTTC.

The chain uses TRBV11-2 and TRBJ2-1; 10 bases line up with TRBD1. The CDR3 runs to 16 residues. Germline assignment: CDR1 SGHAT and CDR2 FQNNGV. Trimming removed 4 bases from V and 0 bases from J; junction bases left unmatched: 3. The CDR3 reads CASSSGQGVSYNEQFF. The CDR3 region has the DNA TGTGCCAGCAGCTCCGGACAGGGGGTCTCCTACAATGAGCAGTTCTTC. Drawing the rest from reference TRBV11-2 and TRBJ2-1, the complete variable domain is EAGVAQSPRYKIIEKRQSVAFWCNPISGHATLYWYQQILGQGPKLLIQFQNNGVVDDSQLPKDRFSAERLKGVDSTLKIQPAKLEDSAVYLCASSSGQGVSYNEQFFGPGTRLTVL.

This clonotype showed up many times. CDR3 sequence (DNA): TGTGCCAGCACTCAGGGGGGGACTGAAGCTTTCTTT. Its translation is CASTQGGTEAFF. The chain joins TRBV6-2 or TRBV6-3 to TRBJ1-1; TRBD1 matches 7 bases. With V trimmed by 7 bases and J by 5 bases, 4 bases remained unmatched. This CDR3 has 12 residues. The V gene's germline CDR1 is MNHEY and CDR2 SVGEGT.

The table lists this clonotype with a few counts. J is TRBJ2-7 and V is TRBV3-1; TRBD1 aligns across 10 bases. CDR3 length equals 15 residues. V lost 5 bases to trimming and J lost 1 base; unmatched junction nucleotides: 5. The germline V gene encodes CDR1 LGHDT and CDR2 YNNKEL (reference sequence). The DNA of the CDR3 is TGTGCCAGCAGCGCCCGGGACAGGGGTTCCTACGAGCAGTACTTC. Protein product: CASSARDRGSYEQYF.

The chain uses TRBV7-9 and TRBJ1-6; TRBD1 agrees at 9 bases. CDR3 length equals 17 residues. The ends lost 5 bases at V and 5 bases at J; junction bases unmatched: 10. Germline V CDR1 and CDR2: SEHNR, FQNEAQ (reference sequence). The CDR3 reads CASSRGQGTGNNSPLHF. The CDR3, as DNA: TGTGCCAGCAGCCGTGGACAGGGGACGGGCAATAATTCACCCCTCCACTTT. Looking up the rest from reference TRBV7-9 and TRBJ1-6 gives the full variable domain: DTGVSQNPRHKITKRGQNVTFRCDPISEHNRLYWYRQTLGQGPEFLTYFQNEAQLEKSRLLSDRFSAERPKGSFSTLEIQRTEQGDSAMYLCASSRGQGTGNNSPLHFGNGTRLTVT.

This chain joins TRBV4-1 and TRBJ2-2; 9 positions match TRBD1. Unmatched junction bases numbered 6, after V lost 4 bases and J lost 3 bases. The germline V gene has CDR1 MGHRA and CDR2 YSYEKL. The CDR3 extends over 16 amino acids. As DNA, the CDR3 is TGCGCCAGCAGCCCACGCCGGACAGGGGACACCGGGGAGCTGTTTTTT. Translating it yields CASSPRRTGDTGELFF.

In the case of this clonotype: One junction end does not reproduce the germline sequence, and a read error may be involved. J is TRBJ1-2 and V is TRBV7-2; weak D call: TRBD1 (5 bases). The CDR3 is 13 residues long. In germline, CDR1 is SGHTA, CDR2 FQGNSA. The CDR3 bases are TGTGCCAGCCGCTTAGTCGGGGGAGGTGGCTACACCTTC. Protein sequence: CASRLVGGGGYTF.

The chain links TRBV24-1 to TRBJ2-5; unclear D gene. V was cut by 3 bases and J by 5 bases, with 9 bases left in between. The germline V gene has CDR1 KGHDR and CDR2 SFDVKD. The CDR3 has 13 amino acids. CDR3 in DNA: TGTGCCACCAGTGATATCTTTGGTGAGACCCAGTACTTC. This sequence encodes CATSDIFGETQYF.

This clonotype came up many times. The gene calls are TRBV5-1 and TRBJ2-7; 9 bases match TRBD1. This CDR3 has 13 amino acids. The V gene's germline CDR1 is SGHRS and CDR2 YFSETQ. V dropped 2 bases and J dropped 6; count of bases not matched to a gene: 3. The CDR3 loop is CASSFSTGGEQYV. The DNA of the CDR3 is TGCGCCAGCAGCTTCTCGACAGGGGGCGAGCAGTACGTC.

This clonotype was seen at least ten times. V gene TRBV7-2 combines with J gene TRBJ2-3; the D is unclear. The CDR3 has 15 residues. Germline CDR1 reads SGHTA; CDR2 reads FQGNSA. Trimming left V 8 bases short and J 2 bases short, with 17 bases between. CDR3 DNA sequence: TGTGCCAGCCGACTGGACCGGTCGGCCACAGATACGCAGTATTTT. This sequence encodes CASRLDRSATDTQYF.